This T cell receptor (beta chain) came from a study of identical twins. Points from the study as a whole: Sequences that were beta out-of-frame showed weaker excess twin sharing. Out-of-frame alpha sequences common to twins exhibited a surplus of low generation probability. Zero-insertion findings could be partly confounded by invariant cells (MAIT and iNKT cells).

TCRdb re-analysed the 5' RACE reads in MiXCR, keeping a single row per CDR3 protein. Here the sample spans about 700,000 distinct CDR3 sequences, roughly 6.2% being singletons. The germline gives CDR1 SGDLS, CDR2 YYNGEE. V lost 3 bases to trimming and J lost 6 bases; unmatched junction nucleotides: 13. The CDR3 sequence is 16 residues long. This clonotype was seen at least ten times. Its target is not known. The sequenced sample was naive T cells sorted from blood. The genes are TRBV9 and TRBJ2-7, with TRBD1 matching over 9 bases. The TCR originated in a man younger than 35 in good health. Here the CDR3 reads CASSADMGQGLIEQYF. The CDR3 DNA reads TGTGCCAGCAGCGCCGACATGGGACAGGGTTTAATCGAGCAGTACTTC.